This T cell receptor beta chain was obtained from a study of blood T cell repertoires in COVID-19. Study summary: Acute-phase and convalescent COVID-19 samples originated in the United States, Italy and Spain. The analysed material was cDNA or gDNA that came from T cells, B-cell-depleted T cells, or PBMCs.

In the study's own analysis: Amplification of reference gene primers provided the estimated nucleated cell counts. The assay was immunoSEQ multiplex PCR, and TCRdb's table has in-frame clones only and misses some. V, J and clone size reflect that table, while D and trimming were determined from the DNA. The sample consists of some 180,000 clones, 70% to 90% of them appearing once. Germline V lookup: CDR1 MNHNS, CDR2 SASEGT. Trimming cost V 4 bases and J 0 bases; bases outside gene matches: 5. The CDR3 runs to 16 residues. This sequence originates from a man in his fifties or sixties with active or convalescent COVID-19. Sequencing was done on a sample of peripheral blood. This chain uses TRBV6-1 with TRBJ1-4; the match to TRBD1 covers 7 bases. Here the CDR3 DNA reads TGTGCCAGCAGTGGGGTAGGGGGCGCAACTAATGAAAAACTGTTTTTT. It encodes CASSGVGGATNEKLFF.